This T cell receptor (beta chain) was captured by sequencing in a study of blood T cell repertoires in COVID-19. Assay: immunoSEQ multiplex PCR; the TCRdb copy retains only in-frame clones and omits some. The table has fewer than 350,000 clones, around 89% seen once; the top ten hold 4.6%. This receptor was taken from a middle-aged man with acute or convalescent COVID-19. Sequencing used peripheral blood.

Here the CDR3 DNA reads TGTGCCAGCAGCTTAGCCGGGGATGATAATGAAAAACTGTTTTTT. Translation gives CASSLAGDDNEKLFF. The J gene is TRBJ1-4, the V gene TRBV7-4; no firm D call. V was shortened by 0 bases and J by 4 bases, with 9 bases between the two germline ends. The germline V gene has CDR1 SGHVT and CDR2 SQSDAQ. The CDR3 covers 15 residues.